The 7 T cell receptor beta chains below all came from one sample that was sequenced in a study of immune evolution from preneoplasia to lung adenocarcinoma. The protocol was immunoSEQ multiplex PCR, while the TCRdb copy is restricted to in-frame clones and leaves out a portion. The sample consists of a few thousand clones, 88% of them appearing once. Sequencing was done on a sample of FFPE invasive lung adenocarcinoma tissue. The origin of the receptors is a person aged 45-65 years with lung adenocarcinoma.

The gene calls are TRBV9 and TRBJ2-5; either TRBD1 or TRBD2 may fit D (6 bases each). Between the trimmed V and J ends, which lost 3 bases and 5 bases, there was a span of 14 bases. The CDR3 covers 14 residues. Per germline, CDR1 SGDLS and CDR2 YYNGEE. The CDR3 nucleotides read TGTGCCAGCAGCGCCAGGGGTGGAGGGGAGACCCAGTACTTC. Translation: CASSARGGGETQYF.

For the CDR3, the DNA is TGTGCCAGCAGTTCAAGGAGGGGGGACGGGCGGCTTTACAATGAGCAGTTCTTC. Encoded protein: CASSSRRGDGRLYNEQFF. The rearrangement uses TRBV28 and TRBJ2-1; the D call may be TRBD1 or TRBD2 (6 bases each). The CDR3 is 18 residues long. Germline CDR1 reads MDHEN; CDR2 reads SYDVKM. V lost 4 bases to trimming and J lost 4 bases, with 23 bases between them.

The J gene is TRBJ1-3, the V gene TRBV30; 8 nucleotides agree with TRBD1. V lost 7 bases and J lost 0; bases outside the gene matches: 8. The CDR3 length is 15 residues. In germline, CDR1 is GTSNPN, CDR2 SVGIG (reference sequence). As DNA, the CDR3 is TGTGCCTCGGGGACAGGTGTTACCTCTGGAAACACCATATATTTT. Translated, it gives CASGTGVTSGNTIYF.

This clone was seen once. CDR3: CASSPSILQEPFYEQYF. The CDR3 DNA follows: TGTGCCAGCTCACCATCAATTCTGCAGGAACCTTTCTACGAGCAGTACTTC. The chain joins TRBV18 to TRBJ2-7, with D hard to call. The V end was cut by 2 bases, the J end by 3 bases, with 20 bases between. This CDR3 spans 17 amino acids. Germline CDR1 is KGHSH and CDR2 is LQKENI.

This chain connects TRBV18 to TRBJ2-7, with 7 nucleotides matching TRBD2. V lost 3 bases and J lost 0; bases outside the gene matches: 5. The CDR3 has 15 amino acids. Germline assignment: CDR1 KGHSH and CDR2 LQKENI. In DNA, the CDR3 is TGTGCCAGCTCACCTACTAGCGCCGGCTCCTACGAGCAGTACTTC. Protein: CASSPTSAGSYEQYF. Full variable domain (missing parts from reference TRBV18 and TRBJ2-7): NAGVMQNPRHLVRRRGQEARLRCSPMKGHSHVYWYRQLPEEGLKFMVYLQKENIIDESGMPKERFSAEFPKEGPSILRIQQVVRGDSAAYFCASSPTSAGSYEQYFGPGTRLTVT.

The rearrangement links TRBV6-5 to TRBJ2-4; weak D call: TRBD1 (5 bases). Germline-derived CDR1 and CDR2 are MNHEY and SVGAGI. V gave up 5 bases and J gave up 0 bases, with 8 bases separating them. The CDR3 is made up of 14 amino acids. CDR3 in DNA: TGTGCCAGCAGTCCCAGGGTAGCCAAAAACATTCAGTACTTC. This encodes CASSPRVAKNIQYF.

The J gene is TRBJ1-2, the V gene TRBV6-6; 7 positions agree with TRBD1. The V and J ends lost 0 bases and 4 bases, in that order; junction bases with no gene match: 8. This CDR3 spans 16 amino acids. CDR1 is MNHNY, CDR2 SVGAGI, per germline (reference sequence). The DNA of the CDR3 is TGTGCCAGCAGTTACTCGGGTACAGGGGACAGCTATGGCTACACCTTC. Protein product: CASSYSGTGDSYGYTF.